Below, one TCR beta chain is given with its context. Researchers ran the PCR with 60 Vbeta and 13 Jbeta primers. Sequenced by immunoSEQ multiplex PCR; TCRdb stores in-frame clones only, minus some. The sample lists some 150,000 clones, roughly 77% occurring once. Germline CDR1 is SGHTA and CDR2 is FQGTGA. The length of the CDR3 is 14 residues. V lost 3 bases and J lost 3, with 11 bases in between. This entry comes from a study of cytomegalovirus exposure and HLA in healthy donors. Specimen: PBMCs. V is TRBV7-3 and J is TRBJ1-1; a possible D gene is TRBD1 (6 bases). The origin of this receptor is a man aged 40-49 years in good health and CMV-seronegative. The CDR3 loop reads CASSLTGGDTEAFF. The CDR3, as DNA: TGTGCCAGCAGCTTGACAGGTGGGGACACTGAAGCTTTCTTT. The full variable domain, with the rest looked up from reference TRBV7-3 and TRBJ1-1, is GAGVSQTPSNKVTEKGKYVELRCDPISGHTALYWYRQSLGQGPEFLIYFQGTGAADDSGLPNDRFFAVRPEGSVSTLKIQRTERGDSAVYLCASSLTGGDTEAFFGQGTRLTVV.